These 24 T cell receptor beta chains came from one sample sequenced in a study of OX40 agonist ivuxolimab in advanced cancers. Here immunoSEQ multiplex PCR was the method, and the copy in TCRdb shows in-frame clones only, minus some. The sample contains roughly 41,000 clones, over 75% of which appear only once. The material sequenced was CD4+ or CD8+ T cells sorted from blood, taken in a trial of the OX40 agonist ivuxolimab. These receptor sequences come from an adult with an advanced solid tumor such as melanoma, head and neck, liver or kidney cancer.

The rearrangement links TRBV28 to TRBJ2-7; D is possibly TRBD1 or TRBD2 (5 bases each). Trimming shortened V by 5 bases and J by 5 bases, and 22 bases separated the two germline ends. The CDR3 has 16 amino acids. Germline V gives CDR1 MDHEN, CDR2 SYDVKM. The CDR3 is CASSQRLAGSVNEQYF. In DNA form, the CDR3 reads TGTGCCAGCAGTCAAAGGCTGGCAGGGAGCGTCAACGAGCAGTACTTC.

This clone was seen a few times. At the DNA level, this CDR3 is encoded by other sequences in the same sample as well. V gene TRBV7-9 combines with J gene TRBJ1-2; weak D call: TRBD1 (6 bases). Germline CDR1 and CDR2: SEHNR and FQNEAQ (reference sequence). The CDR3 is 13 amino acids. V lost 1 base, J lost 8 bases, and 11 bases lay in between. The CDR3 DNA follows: TGTGCCAGCAGCTTAGGAGGGGGATACGGCTACACCTTC. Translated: CASSLGGGYGYTF.

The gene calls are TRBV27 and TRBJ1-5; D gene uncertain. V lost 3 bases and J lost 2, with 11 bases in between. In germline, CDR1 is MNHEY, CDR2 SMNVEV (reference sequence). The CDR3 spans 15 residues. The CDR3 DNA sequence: TGTGCCAGCAGTTTGAGGGCCTCTGGCAATCAGCCCCAGCATTTT. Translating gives CASSLRASGNQPQHF.

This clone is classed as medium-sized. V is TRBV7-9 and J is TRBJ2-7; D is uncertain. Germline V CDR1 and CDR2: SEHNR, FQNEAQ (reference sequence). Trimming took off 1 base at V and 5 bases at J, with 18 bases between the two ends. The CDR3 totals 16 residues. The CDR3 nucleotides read TGTGCCAGCAGCTTAGACCCCCGCGACGGTGGGGACGAGCAGTACTTC. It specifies CASSLDPRDGGDEQYF. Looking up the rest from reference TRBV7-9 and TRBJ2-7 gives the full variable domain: DTGVSQNPRHKITKRGQNVTFRCDPISEHNRLYWYRQTLGQGPEFLTYFQNEAQLEKSRLLSDRFSAERPKGSFSTLEIQRTEQGDSAMYLCASSLDPRDGGDEQYFGPGTRLTVT.

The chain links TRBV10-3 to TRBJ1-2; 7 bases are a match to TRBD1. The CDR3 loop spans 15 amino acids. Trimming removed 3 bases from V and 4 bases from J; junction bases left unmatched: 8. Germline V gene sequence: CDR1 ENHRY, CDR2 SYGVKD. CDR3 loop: CAISDVTAGGYGYTF. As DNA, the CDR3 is TGTGCCATCAGTGATGTCACGGCAGGGGGCTATGGCTACACCTTC.

The CDR3 loop is CASTAEDYGYTF. In DNA form, the CDR3 reads TGTGCCAGTACTGCGGAAGACTATGGCTACACCTTC. The chain combines TRBV6-6 with TRBJ1-2; no clear D. Germline V gene lookup returns CDR1 MNHNY and CDR2 SVGAGI (reference sequence). V shed 9 bases and J shed 3 bases, with 11 bases lying between them. The CDR3 is made up of 12 amino acids.

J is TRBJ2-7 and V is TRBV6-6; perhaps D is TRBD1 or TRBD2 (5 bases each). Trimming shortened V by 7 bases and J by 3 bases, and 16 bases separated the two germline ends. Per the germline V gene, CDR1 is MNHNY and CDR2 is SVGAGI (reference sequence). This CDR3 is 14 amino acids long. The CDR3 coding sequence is TGTGCCAGCACCCACCCGGGGCAGAGCTACGAGCAGTACTTC. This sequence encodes CASTHPGQSYEQYF.

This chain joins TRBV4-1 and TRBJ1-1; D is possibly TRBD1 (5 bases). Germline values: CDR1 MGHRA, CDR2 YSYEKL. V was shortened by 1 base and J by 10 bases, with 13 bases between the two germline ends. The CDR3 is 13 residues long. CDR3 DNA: TGCGCCAGCAGCCAAGGAGGGGTAGTTGGAGCTTTCTTT. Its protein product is CASSQGGVVGAFF.

The CDR3 region has the DNA TGTGCCAGCAGCTTAAGGCTAGCGGGACGGGAGACCCAGTACTTC. Protein sequence: CASSLRLAGRETQYF. The chain employs TRBV13 and TRBJ2-5; 9 nucleotides agree with TRBD2. J gave up 5 bases and V 2 bases, and 6 bases lay outside the gene matches. The CDR3 runs 15 residues. Per germline, CDR1 PRHDT and CDR2 FYEKMQ (reference sequence).

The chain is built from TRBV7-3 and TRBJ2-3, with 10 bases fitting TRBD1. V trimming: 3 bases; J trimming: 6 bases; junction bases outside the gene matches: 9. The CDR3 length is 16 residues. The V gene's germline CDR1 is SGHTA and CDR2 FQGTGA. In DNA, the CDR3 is TGTGCCAGCAGCTTCTCTGGGACAGGGGTCATGGATACGCAGTATTTT. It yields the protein CASSFSGTGVMDTQYF.

CDR3 residues: CASSLVIGEQFF. CDR3 nucleotide sequence: TGTGCCAGCAGCTTAGTTATTGGTGAGCAGTTCTTC. The chain has TRBV11-1 and TRBJ2-1; D unclear. The length of the CDR3 is 12 residues. The germline V and J ends were trimmed by 1 base and 9 bases, with 7 bases remaining between them. The V gene's germline CDR1 is SGHAT and CDR2 FQDESV (reference sequence).

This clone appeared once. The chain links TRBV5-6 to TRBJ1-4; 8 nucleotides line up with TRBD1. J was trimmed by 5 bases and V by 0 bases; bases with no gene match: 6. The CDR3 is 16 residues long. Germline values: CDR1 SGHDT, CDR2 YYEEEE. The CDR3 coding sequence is TGTGCCAGCAGCTTGGCGAGGACAGGGCCGAATGAAAAACTGTTTTTT. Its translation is CASSLARTGPNEKLFF.

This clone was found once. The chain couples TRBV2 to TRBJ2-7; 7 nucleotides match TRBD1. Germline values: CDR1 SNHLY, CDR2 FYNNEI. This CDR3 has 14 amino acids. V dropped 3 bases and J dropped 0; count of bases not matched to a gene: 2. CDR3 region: CASSDSGGSYEQYF. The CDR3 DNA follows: TGTGCCAGCAGTGACTCAGGGGGCTCCTACGAGCAGTACTTC.

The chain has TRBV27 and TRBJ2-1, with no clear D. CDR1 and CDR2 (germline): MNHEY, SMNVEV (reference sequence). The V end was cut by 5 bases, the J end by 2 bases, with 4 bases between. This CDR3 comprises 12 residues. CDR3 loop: CASSGTYNEQFF. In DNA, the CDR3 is TGTGCCAGCAGTGGGACCTACAATGAGCAGTTCTTC.

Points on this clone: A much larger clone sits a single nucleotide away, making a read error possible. CDR3 amino acids: CASSAGNTGELFF. Written as DNA, the CDR3 is TGTGCCAGCAGTGCAGGGAACACCGGGGAGCTGTTTTTT. The chain carries TRBV7-6 and TRBJ2-2, with D unresolved. The germline V gene has CDR1 SGHVS and CDR2 FNYEAQ. The CDR3 extends over 13 amino acids. V was cut by 6 bases and J by 1 base, with 6 bases left in between.

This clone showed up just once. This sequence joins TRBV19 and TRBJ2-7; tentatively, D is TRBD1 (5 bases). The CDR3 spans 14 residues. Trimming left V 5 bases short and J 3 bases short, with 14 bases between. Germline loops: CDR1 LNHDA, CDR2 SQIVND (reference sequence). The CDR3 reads CASSLVGQHYEQYF. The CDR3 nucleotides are TGTGCCAGTAGTTTGGTGGGGCAGCACTACGAGCAGTACTTC.

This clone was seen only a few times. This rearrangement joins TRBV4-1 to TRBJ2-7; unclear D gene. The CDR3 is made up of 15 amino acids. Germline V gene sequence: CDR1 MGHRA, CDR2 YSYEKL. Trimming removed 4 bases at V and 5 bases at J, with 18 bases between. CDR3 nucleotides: TGCGCCAGCAGCCTTTCACAAAGCACGAGAGACGAGCAGTACTTC. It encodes CASSLSQSTRDEQYF.

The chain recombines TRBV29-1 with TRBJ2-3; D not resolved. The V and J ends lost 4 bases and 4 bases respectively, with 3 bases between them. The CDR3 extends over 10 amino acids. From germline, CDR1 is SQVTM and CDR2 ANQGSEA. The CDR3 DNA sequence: TGCAGCGTTGCCGCAGATACGCAGTATTTT. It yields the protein CSVAADTQYF.

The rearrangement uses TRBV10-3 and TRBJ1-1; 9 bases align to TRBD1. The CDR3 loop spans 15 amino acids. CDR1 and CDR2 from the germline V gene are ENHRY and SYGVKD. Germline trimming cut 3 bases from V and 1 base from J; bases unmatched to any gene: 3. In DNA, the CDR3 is TGTGCCATCAGTGATCCGGGACAGGGGAACACTGAAGCTTTCTTT. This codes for CAISDPGQGNTEAFF.

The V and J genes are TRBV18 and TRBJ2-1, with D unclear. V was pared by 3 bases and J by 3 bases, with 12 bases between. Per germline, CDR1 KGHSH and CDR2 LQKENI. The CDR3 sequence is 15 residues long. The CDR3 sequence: CASSPGVLGYNEQFF. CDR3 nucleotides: TGTGCCAGCTCACCGGGCGTCTTGGGCTACAATGAGCAGTTCTTC.

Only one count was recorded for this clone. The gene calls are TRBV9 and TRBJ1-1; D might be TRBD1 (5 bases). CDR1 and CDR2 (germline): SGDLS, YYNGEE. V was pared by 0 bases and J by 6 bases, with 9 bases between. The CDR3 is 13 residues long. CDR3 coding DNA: TGTGCCAGCAGCGTAGCTGGGGGACCTGAAGCTTTCTTT. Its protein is CASSVAGGPEAFF.

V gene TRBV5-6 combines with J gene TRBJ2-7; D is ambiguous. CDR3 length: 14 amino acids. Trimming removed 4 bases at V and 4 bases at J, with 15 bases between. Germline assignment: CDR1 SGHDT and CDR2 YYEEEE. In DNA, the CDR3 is TGTGCCAGCAGCCCGGGTGGGGTGGTGTACGAGCAGTACTTC. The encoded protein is CASSPGGVVYEQYF. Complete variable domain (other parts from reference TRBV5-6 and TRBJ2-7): DAGVTQSPTHLIKTRGQQVTLRCSPKSGHDTVSWYQQALGQGPQFIFQYYEEEERQRGNFPDRFSGHQFPNYSSELNVNALLLGDSALYLCASSPGGVVYEQYFGPGTRLTVT.

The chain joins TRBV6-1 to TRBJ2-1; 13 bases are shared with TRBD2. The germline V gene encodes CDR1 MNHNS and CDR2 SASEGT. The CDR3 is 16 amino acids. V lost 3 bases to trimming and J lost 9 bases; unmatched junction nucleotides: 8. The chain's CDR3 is CASSDQTSGGASEQFF. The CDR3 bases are TGTGCCAGCAGTGACCAAACTAGCGGGGGGGCAAGTGAGCAGTTCTTC.

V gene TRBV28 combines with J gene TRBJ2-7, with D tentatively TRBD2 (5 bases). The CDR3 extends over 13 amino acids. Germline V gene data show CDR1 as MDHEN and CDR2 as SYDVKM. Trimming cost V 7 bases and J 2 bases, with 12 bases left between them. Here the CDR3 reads CASTAGTTYEQYF. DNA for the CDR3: TGTGCCAGCACGGCGGGTACTACCTACGAGCAGTACTTC.